Below are 8 T cell receptor beta chains sequenced from a single sample in a study of shared clonotypes between healthy human individuals. Using immunoSEQ multiplex PCR, the repertoire was profiled, and TCRdb retains in-frame clones only, with some absent. The sample contains 400,000 to 500,000 clones, 70% to 85% of which appear only once. Sequencing input: PBMCs. Receptor source: a middle-aged woman in good health. Some clones in this sample may be carry-over from other donors' samples.

The rearrangement joins TRBV5-8 to TRBJ2-7, with D maybe TRBD2 (7 bases). Germline V CDR1 and CDR2: SGHTS, YDEGEE. V was cut by 4 bases and J by 2 bases, with 16 bases left in between. The CDR3 length is 15 residues. The DNA of the CDR3 is TGTGCCAGCAGCCGAGGGGGGGGTGCTGCCTACGAGCAGTACTTC. Its translation: CASSRGGGAAYEQYF.

The table lists this clone with many counts. This chain joins TRBV19 and TRBJ2-2, with D hard to call. Germline V gene lookup returns CDR1 LNHDA and CDR2 SQIVND (reference sequence). The CDR3 contains 13 residues. The V end lost 3 bases, the J end lost 3 bases, and 5 bases lay between the germline ends. The CDR3 region is CASSIEYTGELFF. In nucleotides, the CDR3 is TGTGCCAGTAGTATTGAGTACACCGGGGAGCTGTTTTTT.

The chain combines TRBV9 with TRBJ1-2; D is uncertain. From germline, CDR1 is SGDLS and CDR2 YYNGEE. V lost 0 bases and J lost 7, with 16 bases in between. The length of the CDR3 is 15 residues. CDR3 residues: CASSVDTNPNRGYTF. In nucleotides, the CDR3 is TGTGCCAGCAGCGTAGATACGAACCCCAACCGTGGCTACACCTTC. Drawing the rest from reference TRBV9 and TRBJ1-2, the complete variable domain is DSGVTQTPKHLITATGQRVTLRCSPRSGDLSVYWYQQSLDQGLQFLIQYYNGEERAKGNILERFSAQQFPDLHSELNLSSLELGDSALYFCASSVDTNPNRGYTFGSGTRLTVV.

The gene calls are TRBV6-1 and TRBJ2-7, with TRBD1 matching over 8 bases. Losses at the gene ends were 6 bases for V and 5 bases for J; bases not matched to a gene: 9. Germline CDR1 and CDR2: MNHNS and SASEGT. CDR3 length: 14 residues. This chain's CDR3 is CASRYGQGGDEQYF. The DNA of the CDR3 is TGTGCCAGCAGATATGGACAGGGAGGCGACGAGCAGTACTTC.

The chain employs TRBV7-9 and TRBJ2-7, with D possibly being TRBD1 or TRBD2 (5 bases each). The V end lost 3 bases, the J end lost 0 bases, and 15 bases lay between the germline ends. Looked up from germline, CDR1 is SEHNR and CDR2 is FQNEAQ (reference sequence). The CDR3 contains 16 residues. Written as DNA, the CDR3 is TGTGCCAGCAGCTTCGGGACCGTGGTAAGCTCCTACGAGCAGTACTTC. Residues: CASSFGTVVSSYEQYF.

On this clone: Relative to the germline gene, one junction end is altered; a read error may explain this. This chain joins TRBV7-7 and TRBJ2-3, with a tentative D call TRBD2 (6 bases). CDR3 length: 14 amino acids. Germline V lookup: CDR1 SSHAT, CDR2 FNYEAQ (reference sequence). The CDR3 loop is CASSSGLRTDTQYF. CDR3 DNA sequence: TGTGCTAGCAGCTCGGGACTTCGGACAGATACGCAGTATTTT.

The sample holds a few counts of this clone. Written as DNA, the CDR3 is TGTGCCAGCAGCAAAGGTTTGAGGGGCAATCAGCCCCAGCATTTT. It translates to CASSKGLRGNQPQHF. The rearrangement joins TRBV28 to TRBJ1-5; D not resolved. This CDR3 has 15 amino acids. The V gene lost 6 bases and the J gene lost 2 bases, with 14 bases spanning the gap. CDR1 is MDHEN and CDR2 is SYDVKM in the germline V gene.

The chain joins TRBV28 to TRBJ1-1; TRBD1 matches at 7 bases. With V trimmed by 5 bases and J by 0 bases, 21 bases remained unmatched. Germline-derived CDR1 and CDR2 are MDHEN and SYDVKM. This CDR3 region has 20 residues. In nucleotides, the CDR3 is TGTGCCAGCAGTGGTTATCCGGGACAGAAGAGTAGGTGGGTGAACACTGAAGCTTTCTTT. It is translated as CASSGYPGQKSRWVNTEAFF. Full variable domain (missing parts from reference TRBV28 and TRBJ1-1): DVKVTQSSRYLVKRTGEKVFLECVQDMDHENMFWYRQDPGLGLRLIYFSYDVKMKEKGDIPEGYSVSREKKERFSLILESASTNQTSMYLCASSGYPGQKSRWVNTEAFFGQGTRLTVV.